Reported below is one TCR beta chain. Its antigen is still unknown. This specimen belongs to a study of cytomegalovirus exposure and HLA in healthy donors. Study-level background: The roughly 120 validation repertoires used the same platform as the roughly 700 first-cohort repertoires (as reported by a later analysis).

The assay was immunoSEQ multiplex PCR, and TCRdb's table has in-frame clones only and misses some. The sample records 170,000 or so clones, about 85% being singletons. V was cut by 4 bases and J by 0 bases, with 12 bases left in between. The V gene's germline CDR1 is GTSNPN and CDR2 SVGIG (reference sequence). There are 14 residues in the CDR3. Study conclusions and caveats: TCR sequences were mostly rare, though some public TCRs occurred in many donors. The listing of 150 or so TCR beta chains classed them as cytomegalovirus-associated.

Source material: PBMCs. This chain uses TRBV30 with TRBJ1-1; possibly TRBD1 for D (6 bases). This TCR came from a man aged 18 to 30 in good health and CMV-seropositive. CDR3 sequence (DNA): TGTGCCTGGACCCCCGGGACACTGAACACTGAAGCTTTCTTT. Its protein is CAWTPGTLNTEAFF.